This T cell receptor beta chain was sequenced during a study of regulatory T cells in long-lasting Graves disease. Study observations and caveats: Favoring TRBV28, TRBJ1-2 and TRBJ2-5 was a feature seen in persistent disease.

This clonotype was recorded at least ten times. Its cognate antigen is unknown. V lost 5 bases to trimming and J lost 1 base; unmatched junction nucleotides: 4. The CDR3 is 14 amino acids. Germline V gene data show CDR1 as SNHLY and CDR2 as FYNNEI. Indicated time point: newly diagnosed GD, antithyroid drugs for less than 3 months. PBMC RNA served as the TCR library source. Graves' disease diagnosis relied on American Thyroid Association guidelines. To make TCR beta libraries, researchers used iRepertoire HTBI primers and Arm-PCR of CDR3 regions. TCRdb re-called the multiplex PCR reads through MiXCR, storing one row per CDR3 protein. The profile covers about 500,000 distinct CDR3 sequences, with about 12% appearing a single time and approximately 9% taken by the ten largest. This sample was shared with a second study, whose subject was T cells in Graves' hyperthyroidism and ophthalmopathy.

The sample consisted of peripheral blood mononuclear cells (PBMCs), taken at new diagnosis, from a patient treated with antithyroid drugs. The rearrangement links TRBV2 to TRBJ1-1; 7 bases are a match to TRBD1. The sequence derives from a woman aged 25 to 39 with Graves disease. CDR3 residues: CASSLTGRNTEAFF. The DNA of the CDR3 is TGTGCCAGCAGTCTGACAGGGCGGAACACTGAAGCTTTCTTT.